The 12 T cell receptor beta chains given below trace back to one sample, sequenced in a study of monozygotic twins with cystic fibrosis. Repertoires were generated with immunoSEQ multiplex PCR, while TCRdb's copy carries only in-frame clones and drops some. This sample carries 30,000 or so clones, 80% to 95% of them seen once, and the ten largest clones take approximately 1%. Specimen: blood. Receptor source: a girl aged 2-10 years with cystic fibrosis.

The chain carries TRBV15 and TRBJ2-1; 7 positions match TRBD1. Per the germline V gene, CDR1 is LNHNV and CDR2 is YYDKDF (reference sequence). CDR3 size: 15 residues. The V gene end was trimmed by 1 base and the J gene end by 0 bases; junction bases not matched to a gene: 0. CDR3 sequence: CATSRGDSSYNEQFF. The CDR3 nucleotides read TGTGCCACCAGCAGAGGGGACAGCTCCTACAATGAGCAGTTCTTC.

This chain uses TRBV7-6 with TRBJ2-5, with 14 bases aligning to TRBD2. The trim removed 1 base at V and 5 bases at J, leaving 6 bases unmatched. In germline, CDR1 is SGHVS, CDR2 FNYEAQ. The CDR3 extends over 17 amino acids. In DNA form, the CDR3 reads TGTGCCAGCAGCTTAGGGACTAGCGGGGGGTGGATGGAGACCCAGTACTTC. It yields the protein CASSLGTSGGWMETQYF. Looking up the rest from reference TRBV7-6 and TRBJ2-5 gives the full variable domain: GAGVSQSPRYKVTKRGQDVALRCDPISGHVSLYWYRQALGQGPEFLTYFNYEAQQDKSGLPNDRFSAERPEGSISTLTIQRTEQRDSAMYRCASSLGTSGGWMETQYFGPGTRLLVL.

This clone showed up just once. This chain connects TRBV28 to TRBJ1-5; unclear D gene. This CDR3 spans 15 amino acids. The V gene lost 3 bases and the J gene lost 0 bases, with 9 bases spanning the gap. Germline V gives CDR1 MDHEN, CDR2 SYDVKM. CDR3: CASSFTENSNQPQHF. The CDR3 DNA is TGTGCCAGCAGTTTTACAGAGAATAGCAATCAGCCCCAGCATTTT.

The chain has TRBV9 and TRBJ2-6; the match to TRBD1 covers 8 bases. Trimming cost V 0 bases and J 8 bases; bases outside gene matches: 25. From germline, CDR1 is SGDLS and CDR2 YYNGEE. This CDR3 is 22 amino acids long. CDR3 DNA sequence: TGTGCCAGCAGCGTAGCTTTTCCTCCCTCGGACAGGGAACCACCACCTTCCAACGTCCTGACTTTC. Translating it yields CASSVAFPPSDREPPPSNVLTF.

The chain links TRBV19 to TRBJ1-1; D ambiguous. This CDR3 spans 12 amino acids. The germline gives CDR1 LNHDA, CDR2 SQIVND (reference sequence). The ends were cut back, 7 bases at V and 1 base at J, with 7 bases in the middle. The CDR3 protein is CASIKGNTEAFF. The DNA of the CDR3 is TGTGCCAGTATTAAGGGGAACACTGAAGCTTTCTTT.

This clone was recorded only once. The chain recombines TRBV2 with TRBJ2-7, with 7 positions matching TRBD1. With 5 bases clipped from V and 2 bases from J, the junction kept 3 bases outside the gene matches. CDR1 is SNHLY, CDR2 FYNNEI, per germline. This CDR3 has 13 amino acids. CDR3 DNA sequence: TGTGCCAGCAGTCGACAGGGACCCTACGAGCAGTACTTC. It translates to CASSRQGPYEQYF.

CDR3 DNA: TGTGCCATTACCCGGGACAGGGGACTCGAGCAGTACTTC. Its translation: CAITRDRGLEQYF. The chain joins TRBV30 to TRBJ2-5, with 10 bases matching TRBD1. The DNA end is more similar to TRBJ2-7, so the J call may be wrong. The CDR3 is made up of 13 amino acids. Germline V gives CDR1 GTSNPN, CDR2 SVGIG (reference sequence).

The chain joins TRBV15 to TRBJ2-7; D may be TRBD2 (5 bases). The length of the CDR3 is 14 residues. Trimming cost V 5 bases and J 0 bases, with 11 bases left between them. Germline V lookup: CDR1 LNHNV, CDR2 YYDKDF (reference sequence). The CDR3 coding sequence is TGTGCCACCAGCCTAGGACTGAGCTCCTACGAGCAGTACTTC. It codes for CATSLGLSSYEQYF.

The CDR3 loop is CASSYSYTMGEKLFF. For the CDR3, the DNA is TGTGCCAGCAGTTACTCGTATACAATGGGTGAAAAACTGTTTTTT. The chain employs TRBV6-5 and TRBJ1-4; no reliable D call. The CDR3 runs 15 residues. With 0 bases removed from V and 7 bases from J, the gap between germline ends came to 12 bases. Per the germline V gene, CDR1 is MNHEY and CDR2 is SVGAGI.

The chain joins TRBV5-4 to TRBJ1-1, with a possible D match to TRBD1 (6 bases). The CDR3 runs 14 residues. V dropped 2 bases and J dropped 5 bases, with 13 bases sitting between them. Germline V lookup: CDR1 SGHNT, CDR2 YYREEE (reference sequence). CDR3 DNA sequence: TGTGCCAGCAGCTTAGGGGGGCGCGAGACTGAAGCTTTCTTT. It yields the protein CASSLGGRETEAFF.

The CDR3 DNA is TGTGCCAGCAGCTTATTTTCAGGAGTTGAAGCTTTCTTT. The encoded protein is CASSLFSGVEAFF. This chain connects TRBV7-3 to TRBJ1-1; D is unresolved. V lost 2 bases and J 7 bases, leaving 11 bases between the germline ends. Germline CDR1 SGHTA, CDR2 FQGTGA. The CDR3 runs to 13 residues.

Only a few counts were recorded for this clone. CDR3 residues: CASSDRTNNEQFF. The CDR3 DNA sequence: TGTGCCAGCAGTGACAGAACCAACAATGAGCAGTTCTTC. J is TRBJ2-1 and V is TRBV6-4; no clear D gene. Trimming removed 2 bases from V and 5 bases from J, with 7 bases in between. CDR1 MRHNA and CDR2 SNTAGT come from the germline V gene. The CDR3 loop spans 13 amino acids.